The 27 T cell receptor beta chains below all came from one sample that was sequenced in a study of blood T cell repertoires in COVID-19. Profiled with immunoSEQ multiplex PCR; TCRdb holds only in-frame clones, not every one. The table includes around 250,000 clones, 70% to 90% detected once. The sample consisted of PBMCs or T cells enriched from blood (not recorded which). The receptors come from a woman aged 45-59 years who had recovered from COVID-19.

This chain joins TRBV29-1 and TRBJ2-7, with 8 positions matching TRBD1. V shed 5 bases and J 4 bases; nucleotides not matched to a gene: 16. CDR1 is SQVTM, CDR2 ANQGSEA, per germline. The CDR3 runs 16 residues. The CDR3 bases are TGCAGCGTTTCCGGGACAGGCGAGGAGGGAAGGTACGAGCAGTACTTC. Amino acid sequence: CSVSGTGEEGRYEQYF.

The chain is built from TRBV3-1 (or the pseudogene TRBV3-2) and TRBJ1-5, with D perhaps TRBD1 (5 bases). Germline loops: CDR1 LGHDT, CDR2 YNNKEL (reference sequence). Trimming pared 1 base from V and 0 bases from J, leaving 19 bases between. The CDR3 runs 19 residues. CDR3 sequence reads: CASSQARGDFFNSNQPQHF. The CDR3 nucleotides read TGTGCCAGCAGCCAAGCCCGGGGGGATTTTTTTAATAGCAATCAGCCCCAGCATTTT.

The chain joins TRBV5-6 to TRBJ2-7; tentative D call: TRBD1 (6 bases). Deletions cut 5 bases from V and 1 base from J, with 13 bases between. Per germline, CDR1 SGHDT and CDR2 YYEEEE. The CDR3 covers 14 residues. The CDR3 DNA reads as TGTGCCAGCAGGCTCAGGGGAAAGTCCTACGAGCAGTACTTC. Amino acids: CASRLRGKSYEQYF.

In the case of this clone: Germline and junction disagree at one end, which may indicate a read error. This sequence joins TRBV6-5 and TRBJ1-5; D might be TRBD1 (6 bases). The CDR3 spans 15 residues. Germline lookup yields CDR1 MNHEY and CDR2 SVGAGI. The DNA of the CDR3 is TGTGCCAGCAGTCTGATAGGGGGTGTTGATCAACCCCAGCATTTT. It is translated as CASSLIGGVDQPQHF.

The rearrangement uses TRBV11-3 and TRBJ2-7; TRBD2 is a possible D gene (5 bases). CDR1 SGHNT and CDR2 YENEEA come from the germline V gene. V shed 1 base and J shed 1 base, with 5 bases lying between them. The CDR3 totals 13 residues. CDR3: CASSLAGSYEQYF. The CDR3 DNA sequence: TGTGCCAGCAGCTTAGCGGGGTCCTACGAGCAGTACTTC.

The CDR3 spells CASSLTGSQPQHF. The CDR3 DNA reads as TGTGCCAGCAGTTTGACAGGGTCACAGCCCCAGCATTTT. The chain has TRBV27 and TRBJ1-5; 7 nucleotides agree with TRBD1. The CDR3 spans 13 residues. The germline V gene has CDR1 MNHEY and CDR2 SMNVEV (reference sequence). V shed 3 bases and J 7 bases; nucleotides not matched to a gene: 3.

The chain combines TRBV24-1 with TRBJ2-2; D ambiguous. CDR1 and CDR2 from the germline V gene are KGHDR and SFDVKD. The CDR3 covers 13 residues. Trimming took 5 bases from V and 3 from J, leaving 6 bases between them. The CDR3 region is CATSVQDTGELFF. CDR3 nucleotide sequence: TGTGCCACCAGTGTACAAGACACCGGGGAGCTGTTTTTT.

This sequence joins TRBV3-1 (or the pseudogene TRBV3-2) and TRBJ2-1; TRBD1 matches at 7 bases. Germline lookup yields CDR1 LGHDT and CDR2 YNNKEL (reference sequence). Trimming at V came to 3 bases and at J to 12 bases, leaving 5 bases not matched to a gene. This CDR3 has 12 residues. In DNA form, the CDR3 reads TGTGCCAGCAGCCATCGGACAGGTGGGCAGTTCTTC. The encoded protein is CASSHRTGGQFF.

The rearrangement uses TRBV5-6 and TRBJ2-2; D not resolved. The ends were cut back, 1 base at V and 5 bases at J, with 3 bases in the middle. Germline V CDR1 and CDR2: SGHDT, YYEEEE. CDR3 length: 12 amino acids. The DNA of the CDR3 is TGTGCCAGCAGCTTGTATACCGGGGAGCTGTTTTTT. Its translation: CASSLYTGELFF.

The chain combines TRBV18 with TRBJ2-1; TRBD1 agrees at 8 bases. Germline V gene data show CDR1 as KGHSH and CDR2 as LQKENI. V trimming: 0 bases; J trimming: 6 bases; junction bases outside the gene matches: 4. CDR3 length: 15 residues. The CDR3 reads CASSPPSRGLNEQFF. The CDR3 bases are TGTGCCAGCTCACCACCCTCCAGGGGGCTCAATGAGCAGTTCTTC.

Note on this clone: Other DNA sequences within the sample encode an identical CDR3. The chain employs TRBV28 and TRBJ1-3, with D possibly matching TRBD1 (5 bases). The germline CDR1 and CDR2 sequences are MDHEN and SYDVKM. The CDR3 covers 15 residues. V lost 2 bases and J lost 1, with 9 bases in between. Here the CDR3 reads CASSLIRGSGNTIYF. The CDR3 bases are TGTGCCAGCAGTTTAATTAGGGGATCTGGAAACACCATATATTTT.

This CDR3 reads CAESQQRDNEQFF. The DNA for the CDR3 is TGTGCTGAATCTCAGCAGCGGGACAATGAGCAGTTCTTC. The chain combines TRBV10-3 with TRBJ2-1; a possible D gene is TRBD2 (6 bases). Germline assignment: CDR1 ENHRY and CDR2 SYGVKD. This CDR3 contains 13 residues.

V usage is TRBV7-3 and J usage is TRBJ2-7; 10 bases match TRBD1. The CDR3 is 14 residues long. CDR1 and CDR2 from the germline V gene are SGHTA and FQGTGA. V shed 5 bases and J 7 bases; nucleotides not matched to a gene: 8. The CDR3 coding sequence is TGTGCCAGCAGCCCCGGGACAGGGGCGAGGGAGCAGTACTTC. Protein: CASSPGTGAREQYF.

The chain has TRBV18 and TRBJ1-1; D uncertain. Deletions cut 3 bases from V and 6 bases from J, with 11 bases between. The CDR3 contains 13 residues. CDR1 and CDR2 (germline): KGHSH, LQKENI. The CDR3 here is CASSPAVLSEAFF. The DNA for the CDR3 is TGTGCCAGCTCACCCGCGGTTCTCTCTGAAGCTTTCTTT.

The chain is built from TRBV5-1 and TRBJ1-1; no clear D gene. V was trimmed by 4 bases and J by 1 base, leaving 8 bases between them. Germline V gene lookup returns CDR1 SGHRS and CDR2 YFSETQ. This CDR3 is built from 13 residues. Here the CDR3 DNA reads TGCGCCAGCAGCGGCGGTCCGAACACTGAAGCTTTCTTT. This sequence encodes CASSGGPNTEAFF. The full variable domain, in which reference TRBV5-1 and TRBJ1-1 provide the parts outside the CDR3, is KAGVTQTPRYLIKTRGQQVTLSCSPISGHRSVSWYQQTPGQGLQFLFEYFSETQRNKGNFPGRFSGRQFSNSRSEMNVSTLELGDSALYLCASSGGPNTEAFFGQGTRLTVV.

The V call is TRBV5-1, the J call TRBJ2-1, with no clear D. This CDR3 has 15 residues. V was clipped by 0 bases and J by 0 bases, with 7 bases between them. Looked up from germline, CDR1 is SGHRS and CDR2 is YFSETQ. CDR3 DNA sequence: TGCGCCAGCAGCTTGGTAGCAGACTCCTACAATGAGCAGTTCTTC. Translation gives CASSLVADSYNEQFF.

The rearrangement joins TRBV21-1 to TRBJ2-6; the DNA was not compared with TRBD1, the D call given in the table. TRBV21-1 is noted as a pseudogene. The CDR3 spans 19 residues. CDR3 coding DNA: TGTGCCGGCAGCCCTGTGAACGGGACAGGGTATAATGGGGCCAACGTCCTGACTTTC. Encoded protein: CAGSPVNGTGYNGANVLTF.

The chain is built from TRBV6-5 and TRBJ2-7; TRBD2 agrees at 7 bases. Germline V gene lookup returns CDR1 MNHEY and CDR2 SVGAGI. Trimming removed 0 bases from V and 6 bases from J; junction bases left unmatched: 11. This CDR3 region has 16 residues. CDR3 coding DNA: TGTGCCAGCAGTTACTCACCAGCGGGAAGGGCTCGCGAGCAGTACTTC. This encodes CASSYSPAGRAREQYF.

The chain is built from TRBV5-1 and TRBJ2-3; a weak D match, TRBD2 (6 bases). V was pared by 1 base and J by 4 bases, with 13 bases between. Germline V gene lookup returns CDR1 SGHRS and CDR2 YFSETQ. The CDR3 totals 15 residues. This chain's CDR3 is CASSLSGGTPDTQYF. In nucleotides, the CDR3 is TGCGCCAGCAGCTTGTCTGGGGGGACCCCAGATACGCAGTATTTT.

As DNA, the CDR3 is TGTGCTAGTGGCCCCGGACAGTCCGTTTACGAGCAGTACTTC. It translates to CASGPGQSVYEQYF. This rearrangement joins TRBV12-5 to TRBJ2-7; TRBD1 might be the D (6 bases). The CDR3 has 14 amino acids. Between the trimmed V and J ends, which lost 6 bases and 4 bases, there was a span of 16 bases. Per the germline V gene, CDR1 is LGHNT and CDR2 is FRNRAP.

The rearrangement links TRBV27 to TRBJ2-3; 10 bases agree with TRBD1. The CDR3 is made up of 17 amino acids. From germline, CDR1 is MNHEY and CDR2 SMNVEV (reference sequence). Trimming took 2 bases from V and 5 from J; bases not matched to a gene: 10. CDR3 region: CASSLRARDRGIDTQYF. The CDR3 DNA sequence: TGTGCCAGCAGTTTAAGGGCCCGGGACAGGGGAATAGATACGCAGTATTTT.

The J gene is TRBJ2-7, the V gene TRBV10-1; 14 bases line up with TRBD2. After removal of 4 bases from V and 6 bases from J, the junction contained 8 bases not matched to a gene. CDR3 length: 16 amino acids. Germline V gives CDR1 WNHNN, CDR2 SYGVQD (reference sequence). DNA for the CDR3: TGCGCCAGCAGTGGACCGGGACTAGCGGGAGCCGGCGAGCAGTACTTC. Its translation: CASSGPGLAGAGEQYF.

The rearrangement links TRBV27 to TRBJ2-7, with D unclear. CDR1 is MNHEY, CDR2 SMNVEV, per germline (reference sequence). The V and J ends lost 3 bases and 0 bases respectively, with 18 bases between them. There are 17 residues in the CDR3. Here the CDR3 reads CASSFSITPSTSYEQYF. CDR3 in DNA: TGTGCCAGCAGTTTCTCCATCACACCCAGTACCTCCTACGAGCAGTACTTC.

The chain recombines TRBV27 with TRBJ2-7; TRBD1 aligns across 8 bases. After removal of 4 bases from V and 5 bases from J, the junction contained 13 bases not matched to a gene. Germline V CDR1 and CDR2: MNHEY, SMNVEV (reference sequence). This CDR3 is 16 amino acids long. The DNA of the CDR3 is TGTGCCAGCAGTTACCAATCCTCCAGGGGGCCCCACGAGCAGTACTTC. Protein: CASSYQSSRGPHEQYF.

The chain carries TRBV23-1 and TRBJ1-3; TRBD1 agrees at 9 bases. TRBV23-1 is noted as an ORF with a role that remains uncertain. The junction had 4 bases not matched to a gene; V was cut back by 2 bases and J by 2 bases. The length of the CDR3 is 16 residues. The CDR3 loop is CASSQGTGFAGNTIYF. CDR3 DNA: TGCGCCAGCAGTCAAGGGACAGGGTTTGCTGGAAACACCATATATTTT.

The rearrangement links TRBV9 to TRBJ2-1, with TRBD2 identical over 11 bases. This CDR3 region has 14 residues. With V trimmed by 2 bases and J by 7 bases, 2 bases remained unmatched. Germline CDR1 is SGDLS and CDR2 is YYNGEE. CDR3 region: CASSVWTSGNEQFF. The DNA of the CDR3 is TGTGCCAGCAGCGTTTGGACTAGCGGGAATGAGCAGTTCTTC. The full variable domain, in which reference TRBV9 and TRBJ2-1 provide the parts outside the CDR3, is DSGVTQTPKHLITATGQRVTLRCSPRSGDLSVYWYQQSLDQGLQFLIQYYNGEERAKGNILERFSAQQFPDLHSELNLSSLELGDSALYFCASSVWTSGNEQFFGPGTRLTVL.

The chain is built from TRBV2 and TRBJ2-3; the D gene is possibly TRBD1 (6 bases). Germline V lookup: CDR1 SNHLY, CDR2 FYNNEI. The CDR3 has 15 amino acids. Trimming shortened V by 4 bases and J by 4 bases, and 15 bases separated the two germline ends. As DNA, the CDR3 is TGTGCCAGCAGTGTTCTCGCAGGGGCTTCAGATACGCAGTATTTT. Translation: CASSVLAGASDTQYF.